This T cell receptor (beta chain) was observed in a study of T cells in women clearing cervical HPV infection. Across the whole study: Control women cleared a single incident HPV16 infection within 12 months.

CDR3 length: 14 residues. CDR1 and CDR2 (germline): MDHEN, SYDVKM. J lost 4 bases, V lost 6 bases, and 9 bases had no gene match. Data came from immunoSEQ multiplex PCR; TCRdb stores just in-frame clones and leaves some out. The sample is made up of 30,000 to 35,000 clones, and the top ten hold approximately 4.2% of it. For this clone: The read ends 3 residues before the CDR3 terminus; that terminus is restored from the germline J gene.

The sequencing sample was made of blood buffy coat. The chain joins TRBV28 to TRBJ2-7, with 7 positions matching TRBD2. This TCR derives from a woman between 18 and 70 years old with a cervical HPV16 infection that either progressed to CIN3+ or cleared (not recorded which). The CDR3 is CASSSGTKLYEQYF. Partial CDR3 DNA: TGTGCCAGCAGCTCCGGGACTAAGTTGTACGAG.